These T cell receptor beta chains were read from a single sample in a study of cytomegalovirus exposure and HLA in healthy donors. Clones were sequenced by immunoSEQ multiplex PCR, and TCRdb holds only the in-frame ones, with some missing. The sample lists around 130,000 clones, 75% to 85% occurring once. The sequenced sample was PBMCs. Receptor source: a middle-aged man in good health and CMV-seronegative. CDR3s include the opening cysteine and the closing phenylalanine or tryptophan. The order of the fields is clone size, D gene, J gene, V gene, CDR3 length, CDR3 protein, CDR3 DNA. The D gene is left open where the match is weak. Only part of the rows carry a size: once, few, many, or a class if the clone is expanded.

size: -
D: -
J: TRBJ2-3
V: TRBV4-3
length: 15
CDR3: CASSQDSPRVHTQYF
DNA: TGCGCCAGCAGCCAAGACTCTCCTCGGGTACATACGCAGTATTTT

size: -
D: TRBD1
J: TRBJ1-4
V: TRBV5-1
length: 15
CDR3: CASSLGDRVVGKLFF
DNA: TGCGCCAGCAGCTTAGGGGACAGGGTTGTAGGAAAACTGTTTTTT

size: -
D: -
J: TRBJ1-4
V: TRBV7-7
length: 14
CDR3: CASSQGGSNEKLFF
DNA: TGTGCTAGCAGCCAAGGGGGTTCTAATGAAAAACTGTTTTTT

size: -
D: -
J: TRBJ1-1
V: TRBV14
length: 14
CDR3: CASSPSRGIAEAFF
DNA: TGTGCCAGCAGCCCAAGTCGGGGTATCGCTGAAGCTTTCTTT

size: -
D: -
J: TRBJ2-7
V: TRBV6-5
length: 13
CDR3: CASIAGDRYEQYF
DNA: TGTGCCAGCATTGCGGGCGACCGCTACGAGCAGTACTTC

size: -
D: TRBD2
J: TRBJ2-1
V: TRBV4-3
length: 17
CDR3: CASSQAGTSGTYNEQFF
DNA: TGCGCCAGCAGCCAAGCCGGGACTAGCGGTACCTACAATGAGCAGTTCTTC

size: -
D: -
J: TRBJ2-3
V: TRBV29-1
length: 14
CDR3: CSVDSSSSTDTQYF
DNA: TGCAGCGTTGATTCTAGCTCTAGCACAGATACGCAGTATTTT

size: -
D: TRBD2
J: TRBJ2-3
V: TRBV30
length: 15
CDR3: CAWSAGLAGGNTQYF
DNA: TGTGCCTGGAGTGCGGGACTAGCGGGAGGGAATACGCAGTATTTT

size: -
D: -
J: TRBJ2-5
V: TRBV7-2
length: 14
CDR3: CASSLRAPQETQYF
DNA: TGTGCCAGCAGCTTACGCGCGCCTCAAGAGACCCAGTACTTC

size: -
D: -
J: TRBJ2-7
V: TRBV25-1
length: 15
CDR3: CASSVPGPIPYEQYF
DNA: TGTGCCAGCAGTGTTCCGGGTCCCATCCCCTACGAGCAGTACTTC

size: -
D: TRBD2
J: TRBJ2-1
V: TRBV5-6
length: 17
CDR3: CASSFRSSGRFFDEQFF
DNA: TGTGCCAGCAGCTTCAGATCTAGCGGGAGATTTTTCGATGAGCAGTTCTTC

size: -
D: -
J: TRBJ2-7
V: TRBV28
length: 12
CDR3: CASSLYKFEQYF
DNA: TGTGCCAGCAGTTTGTACAAGTTCGAGCAGTACTTC

size: -
D: TRBD2
J: TRBJ2-7
V: TRBV9
length: 14
CDR3: CASSGGTSGRQQYF
DNA: TGTGCCAGCAGCGGGGGGACTAGCGGGAGGCAGCAGTACTTC

size: -
D: TRBD1
J: TRBJ2-1
V: TRBV7-2
length: 16
CDR3: CASTMLSGTVYNEQFF
DNA: TGTGCCAGCACCATGCTCTCCGGGACAGTATACAATGAGCAGTTCTTC

size: -
D: TRBD2
J: TRBJ2-1
V: TRBV4-1
length: 14
CDR3: CASSPQAGKDEQFF
DNA: TGCGCCAGCAGCCCTCAAGCGGGAAAGGATGAGCAGTTCTTC

size: once
D: -
J: TRBJ1-3
V: TRBV5-1
length: 14
CDR3: CASSLGQEQDTIYF
DNA: TGCGCCAGCAGCTTGGGACAGGAACAGGACACCATATATTTT

size: -
D: TRBD1
J: TRBJ1-1
V: TRBV7-2
length: 14
CDR3: CASSVRGLDTEAFF
DNA: TGTGCCAGCAGCGTCAGGGGGCTTGACACTGAAGCTTTCTTT

size: -
D: -
J: TRBJ2-1
V: TRBV30
length: 17
CDR3: CAWNRVGSGLTYNEQFF
DNA: TGTGCCTGGAACAGGGTTGGTTCTGGGCTAACTTACAATGAGCAGTTCTTC

size: -
D: TRBD1
J: TRBJ1-2
V: TRBV27
length: 14
CDR3: CASRSNTGAQGYTF
DNA: TGTGCCAGCAGGTCTAATACAGGGGCACAGGGCTACACCTTC

size: -
D: -
J: TRBJ1-1
V: TRBV27
length: 15
CDR3: CASSYHTGSATEAFF
DNA: TGTGCCAGCAGTTACCACACAGGGTCCGCGACTGAAGCTTTCTTT

size: -
D: TRBD1
J: TRBJ1-5
V: TRBV19
length: 14
CDR3: CASRETGGVQPQHF
DNA: TGTGCCAGTAGGGAAACAGGGGGCGTTCAGCCCCAGCATTTT

size: once
D: -
J: TRBJ1-1
V: TRBV7-2
length: 14
CDR3: CASSLSRTFTEAFF
DNA: TGTGCCAGCAGCTTAAGTCGGACTTTCACTGAAGCTTTCTTT

size: -
D: TRBD1
J: TRBJ2-5
V: TRBV5-1
length: 14
CDR3: CASRPDRVGETQYF
DNA: TGCGCCAGCAGACCGGACAGGGTTGGCGAGACCCAGTACTTC

size: once
D: TRBD1
J: TRBJ1-1
V: TRBV6-5
length: 13
CDR3: CASRLTGGAEAFF
DNA: TGTGCCAGCAGACTTACAGGGGGCGCCGAAGCTTTCTTT

size: -
D: -
J: TRBJ2-1
V: TRBV19
length: 14
CDR3: CASSIGDTDNEQFF
DNA: TGTGCCAGTAGTATTGGGGACACCGACAATGAGCAGTTCTTC

size: -
D: -
J: TRBJ2-7
V: TRBV7-9
length: 13
CDR3: CASSFGQIYEQYF
DNA: TGTGCCAGCAGCTTCGGACAGATATACGAGCAGTACTTC

size: -
D: -
J: TRBJ2-1
V: TRBV13
length: 18
CDR3: CASSLESRTNTPYNEQFF
DNA: TGTGCCAGCAGCTTGGAGAGTAGGACTAATACCCCCTACAATGAGCAGTTCTTC

size: -
D: -
J: TRBJ2-5
V: TRBV6-5
length: 15
CDR3: CASSSWTASTETQYF
DNA: TGTGCCAGCAGTTCTTGGACAGCATCAACGGAGACCCAGTACTTC

size: -
D: TRBD2
J: TRBJ2-3
V: TRBV13
length: 17
CDR3: CASSLFLTSGPTDTQYF
DNA: TGTGCCAGCAGCTTATTTTTGACTAGCGGACCCACAGATACGCAGTATTTT

size: few
D: TRBD1
J: TRBJ1-2
V: TRBV5-4
length: 15
CDR3: CASSPLTGGDYGYTF
DNA: TGTGCCAGCAGCCCGCTGACAGGGGGCGACTATGGCTACACCTTC

size: -
D: -
J: TRBJ2-7
V: TRBV21-1
length: 20
CDR3: CASSKTTRDRVSIPTYEQYF
DNA: TGTGCCAGCAGCAAAACTACCCGGGACAGAGTGTCAATTCCAACCTACGAGCAGTACTTC

size: -
D: TRBD1
J: TRBJ2-3
V: TRBV11-2
length: 14
CDR3: CASSTDRGTDTQYF
DNA: TGTGCCAGCAGCACAGACAGGGGGACAGATACGCAGTATTTT

size: -
D: TRBD1
J: TRBJ2-4
V: TRBV29-1
length: 13
CDR3: CSVGTGPKNIQYF
DNA: TGCAGCGTGGGGACAGGGCCCAAAAACATTCAGTACTTC

size: -
D: TRBD1
J: TRBJ1-1
V: TRBV29-1
length: 14
CDR3: CSVGTGRYDEEAFF
DNA: TGCAGCGTTGGGACAGGGCGGTATGATGAGGAAGCTTTCTTT

size: -
D: -
J: TRBJ1-6
V: TRBV19
length: 15
CDR3: CASSIWGTLNSPLHF
DNA: TGTGCCAGTAGTATTTGGGGGACTTTAAATTCACCCCTCCACTTT

size: -
D: TRBD1
J: TRBJ1-1
V: TRBV6-5
length: 13
CDR3: CASSPGQGPEAFF
DNA: TGTGCCAGCAGCCCCGGACAGGGCCCTGAAGCTTTCTTT

size: -
D: TRBD2
J: TRBJ2-7
V: TRBV25-1
length: 15
CDR3: CASSELSGTSGRQYF
DNA: TGTGCCAGCAGTGAACTGTCCGGGACTAGCGGGAGGCAGTACTTC

size: -
D: TRBD1
J: TRBJ1-2
V: TRBV18
length: 16
CDR3: CASSPAGTAANYGYTF
DNA: TGTGCCAGCTCACCGGCGGGGACAGCCGCTAACTATGGCTACACCTTC

size: -
D: -
J: TRBJ2-1
V: TRBV28
length: 12
CDR3: CASSLGAGGEFF
DNA: TGTGCCAGCAGTTTGGGGGCTGGGGGGGAGTTCTTC

size: few
D: TRBD2
J: TRBJ2-1
V: TRBV10-3
length: 15
CDR3: CAISALAGVSNEQFF
DNA: TGTGCCATCAGTGCACTAGCGGGAGTCAGCAATGAGCAGTTCTTC

size: -
D: TRBD1
J: TRBJ2-1
V: TRBV5-1
length: 15
CDR3: CASSLGQGMGNEQFF
DNA: TGCGCCAGCAGCCTGGGACAGGGGATGGGCAATGAGCAGTTCTTC

size: -
D: TRBD1
J: TRBJ1-4
V: TRBV27
length: 16
CDR3: CASSRTGGESFGKLFF
DNA: TGTGCCAGCAGCCGAACAGGGGGAGAAAGCTTTGGAAAACTGTTTTTT

size: few
D: -
J: TRBJ2-1
V: TRBV19
length: 14
CDR3: CASIGRADSNEQFF
DNA: TGTGCCAGTATAGGGCGCGCAGACAGCAATGAGCAGTTCTTC

size: once
D: -
J: TRBJ1-5
V: TRBV4-3
length: 15
CDR3: CASSQDAGSNQPQHF
DNA: TGCGCCAGCAGCCAAGATGCAGGAAGCAATCAGCCCCAGCATTTT

size: few
D: TRBD1
J: TRBJ2-4
V: TRBV7-8
length: 14
CDR3: CASNEGQLKNIQYF
DNA: TGTGCCAGCAACGAGGGACAGCTAAAAAACATTCAGTACTTC

size: -
D: TRBD2
J: TRBJ2-3
V: TRBV9
length: 15
CDR3: CASSVGTSTTDTQYF
DNA: TGTGCCAGCAGCGTGGGGACTAGCACCACAGATACGCAGTATTTT

size: -
D: TRBD2
J: TRBJ2-1
V: TRBV14
length: 13
CDR3: CASCGGGGNEQFF
DNA: TGTGCCAGTTGCGGGGGGGGAGGCAATGAGCAGTTCTTC

size: -
D: -
J: TRBJ1-3
V: TRBV5-5
length: 16
CDR3: CASSLGRRGSGNTIYF
DNA: TGTGCCAGCAGCTTGGGACGGAGGGGCTCTGGAAACACCATATATTTT

size: -
D: -
J: TRBJ2-7
V: TRBV19
length: 17
CDR3: CASQLGTGLGGSYEQYF
DNA: TGTGCCAGCCAACTCGGAACGGGCCTCGGGGGCTCCTACGAGCAGTACTTC

size: few
D: -
J: TRBJ1-4
V: TRBV7-2
length: 12
CDR3: CASSSQAQALFF
DNA: TGTGCCAGCAGCTCCCAGGCACAGGCTCTGTTTTTT

size: few
D: TRBD1
J: TRBJ2-3
V: TRBV7-2
length: 14
CDR3: CASTATGWADTQYF
DNA: TGTGCCAGCACGGCGACAGGGTGGGCAGATACGCAGTATTTT

size: -
D: -
J: TRBJ2-4
V: TRBV29-1
length: 11
CDR3: CSVVAKNSQYF
DNA: TGCAGCGTTGTTGCCAAAAACAGTCAGTACTTC

size: few
D: -
J: TRBJ2-1
V: TRBV2
length: 13
CDR3: CASCLKRASEQFF
DNA: TGTGCCAGCTGCCTGAAGAGGGCTAGTGAGCAGTTCTTC

size: -
D: -
J: TRBJ1-5
V: TRBV7-9
length: 13
CDR3: CASSSRGNQPQHF
DNA: TGTGCCAGCAGCTCTCGAGGCAATCAGCCCCAGCATTTT